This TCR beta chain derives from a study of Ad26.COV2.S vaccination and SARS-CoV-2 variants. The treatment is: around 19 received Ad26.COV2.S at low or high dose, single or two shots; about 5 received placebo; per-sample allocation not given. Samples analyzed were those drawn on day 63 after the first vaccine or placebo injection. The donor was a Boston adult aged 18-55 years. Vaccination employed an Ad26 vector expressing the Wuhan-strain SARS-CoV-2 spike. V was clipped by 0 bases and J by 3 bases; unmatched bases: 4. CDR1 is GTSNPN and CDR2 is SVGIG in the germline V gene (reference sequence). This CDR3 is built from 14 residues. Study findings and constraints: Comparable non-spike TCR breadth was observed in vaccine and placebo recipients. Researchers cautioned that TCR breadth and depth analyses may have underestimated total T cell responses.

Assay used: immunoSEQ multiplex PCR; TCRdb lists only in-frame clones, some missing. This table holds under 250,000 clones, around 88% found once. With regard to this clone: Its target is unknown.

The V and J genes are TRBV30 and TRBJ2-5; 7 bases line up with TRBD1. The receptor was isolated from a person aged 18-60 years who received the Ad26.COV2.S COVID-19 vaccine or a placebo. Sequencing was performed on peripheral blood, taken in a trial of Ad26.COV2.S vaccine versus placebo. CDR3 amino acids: CAWSVVTGKETQYF. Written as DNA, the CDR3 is TGTGCCTGGAGTGTCGTGACAGGGAAAGAGACCCAGTACTTC.